The source of this T cell receptor beta chain is a study of cytomegalovirus exposure and HLA in healthy donors. Overall study results and limits: The study put some 160 TCR beta chains on its list as cytomegalovirus-associated.

The table lists this clone with a count of one. The antigen is undetermined. Vbeta (60) and Jbeta (13) primers were used in the PCR. Assay used: immunoSEQ multiplex PCR; TCRdb lists only in-frame clones, some missing. The table lists 100,000 to 150,000 clones, roughly three quarters of them singletons, with approximately 11% in the top ten. V shed 5 bases, J shed 3 bases, and the junction held 3 bases outside the gene matches. Germline loops: CDR1 SSHAT, CDR2 FNYEAQ (reference sequence). This CDR3 contains 15 residues. Sequenced input: PBMCs. The TCR was taken from a man younger than 40 in good health and CMV-seropositive. The chain employs TRBV7-7 and TRBJ2-7; 14 nucleotides align to TRBD2. The CDR3 DNA sequence: TGTGCCAGCAGCATGGGGACTAGCGGGAGCTACGAGCAGTACTTC. Protein: CASSMGTSGSYEQYF.